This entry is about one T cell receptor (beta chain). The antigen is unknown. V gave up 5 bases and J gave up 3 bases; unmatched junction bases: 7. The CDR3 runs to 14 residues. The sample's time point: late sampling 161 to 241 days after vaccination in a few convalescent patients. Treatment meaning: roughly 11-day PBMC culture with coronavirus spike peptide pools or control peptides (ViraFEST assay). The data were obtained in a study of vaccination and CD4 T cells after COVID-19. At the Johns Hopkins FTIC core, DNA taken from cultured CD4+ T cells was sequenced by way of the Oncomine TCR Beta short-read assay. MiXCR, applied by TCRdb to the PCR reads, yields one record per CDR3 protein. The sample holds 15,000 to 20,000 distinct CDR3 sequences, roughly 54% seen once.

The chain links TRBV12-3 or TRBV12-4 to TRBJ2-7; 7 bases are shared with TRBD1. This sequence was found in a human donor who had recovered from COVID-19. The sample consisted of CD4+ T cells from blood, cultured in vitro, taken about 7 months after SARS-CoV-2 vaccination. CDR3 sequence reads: CASSPTGPGYEQYF. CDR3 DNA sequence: TGTGCCAGCAGTCCGACAGGGCCTGGCTACGAGCAGTACTTC.